This T cell receptor (beta chain) came from a study of beta chain features in type 1 diabetes. Points on this clone: The antigen is undetermined.

The germline V gene has CDR1 SGHTA and CDR2 FQGNSA. The V end lost 5 bases, the J end lost 3 bases, and 17 bases lay between the germline ends. There are 15 residues in the CDR3. General study results and limits: Still unanswered here is whether HLA type influences TCRB rearrangement. VDJ junctions sequenced from type 1 diabetes patients showed fewer insertions and more deletions.

The isolated RNA, all of it, was reverse transcribed, so expressed TCRB transcripts were what got sequenced. Sequencing used immunoSEQ multiplex PCR; TCRdb keeps in-frame clones, though not all of them. Among 200,000 to 250,000 clones, 11% were seen once, and the ten largest hold 1% to 1.5%. The sequence derives from a man aged 18 to 29 in good health. The chain employs TRBV7-2 and TRBJ2-7, with a tentative D call TRBD1 (5 bases). Sequencing was performed on central memory CD4+ T cells from blood. DNA of the CDR3: TGTGCCAGCAGCCCCCTGGGCAGGGCGCTCTACGAGCAGTACTTC. Amino acid sequence: CASSPLGRALYEQYF.